Following are 20 T cell receptor beta chains from one sample sequenced in a study of T cell responses to AZD1222 COVID-19 vaccine. Sequencing used immunoSEQ multiplex PCR; TCRdb keeps in-frame clones, though not all of them. This sample has about 140,000 clones, with roughly 91% found just once. The sample here was peripheral blood, taken 28 days after the second AZD1222 dose. Source of these receptors: an adult who received the AZD1222 COVID-19 vaccine.

This sequence joins TRBV7-3 and TRBJ2-3; no firm D call. Germline V CDR1 and CDR2: SGHTA, FQGTGA. V lost 5 bases, J lost 2 bases, and 8 bases lay in between. This CDR3 has 13 residues. CDR3 bases: TGTGCCAGCAGCCCCCGTCCCACAGATACGCAGTATTTT. Amino acid sequence: CASSPRPTDTQYF.

The chain combines TRBV7-6 with TRBJ2-7; the match to TRBD1 covers 9 bases. After removal of 5 bases from V and 5 bases from J, the junction contained 13 bases not matched to a gene. CDR3 length: 16 residues. CDR1 SGHVS and CDR2 FNYEAQ come from the germline V gene. The CDR3 spells CASSTSLRDRDHEQYF. In DNA form, the CDR3 reads TGTGCCAGCAGCACTAGCCTCCGGGACAGGGACCACGAGCAGTACTTC.

The chain couples TRBV27 to TRBJ2-3; 8 bases line up with TRBD2. The V and J ends lost 4 bases and 3 bases, in that order; junction bases with no gene match: 9. Germline V gene data show CDR1 as MNHEY and CDR2 as SMNVEV (reference sequence). The CDR3 contains 16 residues. The CDR3 DNA sequence: TGTGCCAGCAGTTCCCTCTTAGCGGGGCATACAGATACGCAGTATTTT. It specifies CASSSLLAGHTDTQYF.

The chain couples TRBV2 to TRBJ1-2, with D perhaps TRBD1 (6 bases). V was trimmed by 6 bases and J by 6 bases, leaving 11 bases between them. The CDR3 extends over 12 amino acids. Germline CDR1 SNHLY, CDR2 FYNNEI. This CDR3 is CASSFRGDGYTF. The CDR3 nucleotides are TGTGCCAGCAGCTTCAGGGGTGATGGCTACACCTTC.

The rearrangement joins TRBV4-1 to TRBJ2-3; a possible D gene is TRBD1 (5 bases). The CDR3 totals 14 residues. CDR1 MGHRA and CDR2 YSYEKL come from the germline V gene. V lost 1 base and J lost 5, with 10 bases in between. The CDR3 is CASSQVAGLDTQYF. The CDR3 DNA is TGCGCCAGCAGCCAAGTGGCAGGGCTAGATACGCAGTATTTT.

The chain joins TRBV7-2 to TRBJ2-7; TRBD2 matches 9 bases. The ends lost 3 bases at V and 6 bases at J; junction bases unmatched: 12. From germline, CDR1 is SGHTA and CDR2 FQGNSA. The CDR3 consists of 16 residues. CDR3 in amino acids: CASSFRGGGAYSEQYF. The CDR3 DNA follows: TGTGCCAGCAGCTTCCGTGGCGGGGGGGCCTATTCCGAGCAGTACTTC.

This rearrangement joins TRBV18 to TRBJ2-5, with TRBD1 as a possible D gene (5 bases). The CDR3 runs to 16 residues. V shed 2 bases and J shed 5 bases, with 18 bases lying between them. Germline CDR1 reads KGHSH; CDR2 reads LQKENI. CDR3 loop: CASSPSLQGGWETQYF. The CDR3 DNA sequence: TGTGCCAGCTCACCATCCCTCCAGGGCGGCTGGGAGACCCAGTACTTC.

Points on this clone: The sample holds other DNA sequences that translate to the same CDR3. V is TRBV27 and J is TRBJ1-5, with 7 bases that match TRBD1. CDR1 is MNHEY, CDR2 SMNVEV, per germline (reference sequence). There are 14 residues in the CDR3. The junction had 2 bases not matched to a gene; V was cut back by 5 bases and J by 1 base. The CDR3 loop reads CASSPQGSNQPQHF. CDR3 bases: TGTGCCAGCAGTCCACAGGGGAGCAATCAGCCCCAGCATTTT.

This sequence joins TRBV7-8 and TRBJ1-1, with no clear D. V was pared by 5 bases and J by 2 bases, with 15 bases between. The CDR3 extends over 15 amino acids. CDR1 SGHVS and CDR2 FQNEAQ come from the germline V gene. The CDR3: CASSARPRGNTEAFF. CDR3 in DNA: TGTGCCAGCAGCGCTCGCCCGCGGGGAAACACTGAAGCTTTCTTT.

This clone was picked up one time. The rearrangement joins TRBV9 to TRBJ2-7, with 7 bases identical to TRBD2. Germline V CDR1 and CDR2: SGDLS, YYNGEE. The CDR3 totals 16 residues. V was pared by 3 bases and J by 4 bases, with 13 bases of the junction left unmatched. This CDR3 reads CASSGEPGGREYEQYF. The DNA of the CDR3 is TGTGCCAGCAGCGGCGAGCCGGGGGGTCGGGAATACGAGCAGTACTTC.

The V call is TRBV4-1, the J call TRBJ1-2; D possibly corresponds to TRBD1 (6 bases). V lost 1 base and J 4 bases, leaving 16 bases between the germline ends. Germline CDR1 reads MGHRA; CDR2 reads YSYEKL. This CDR3 is 16 amino acids long. The CDR3 loop reads CASSQGLLEGVYGYTF. In DNA form, the CDR3 reads TGCGCCAGCAGCCAAGGCCTTCTAGAGGGGGTCTATGGCTACACCTTC.

The V gene is TRBV5-4, the J gene TRBJ2-1; perhaps TRBD1 as D (5 bases). This CDR3 region has 13 residues. The germline V and J ends were trimmed by 0 bases and 6 bases, with 7 bases remaining between them. The germline V gene has CDR1 SGHNT and CDR2 YYREEE (reference sequence). Here the CDR3 reads CASSLGTLNEQFF. DNA of the CDR3: TGTGCCAGCAGCTTGGGGACACTCAATGAGCAGTTCTTC.

The chain links TRBV5-1 to TRBJ2-3; 7 nucleotides match TRBD2. Germline V lookup: CDR1 SGHRS, CDR2 YFSETQ. V lost 6 bases to trimming and J lost 8 bases; unmatched junction nucleotides: 24. The CDR3 has 18 amino acids. CDR3 amino acids: CASNAGSQTSSSPGTQYF. CDR3 DNA sequence: TGCGCCAGCAATGCAGGGTCCCAGACTAGCTCATCCCCGGGTACGCAGTATTTT.

Within the sample, this clone is medium-sized. The chain is built from TRBV7-2 and TRBJ2-1; D not resolved. CDR1 and CDR2 (germline): SGHTA, FQGNSA. V lost 5 bases and J 7 bases, leaving 3 bases between the germline ends. The CDR3 runs to 10 residues. The CDR3 coding sequence is TGTGCCAGCAGCAGAAATGAGCAGTTCTTC. It translates to CASSRNEQFF.

The chain is built from TRBV9 and TRBJ2-7, with 8 bases lining up with TRBD1. V shed 3 bases, J shed 2 bases, and the junction held 7 bases outside the gene matches. From germline, CDR1 is SGDLS and CDR2 YYNGEE. This CDR3 region has 15 residues. CDR3 loop: CASSAEGQVAYEQYF. CDR3 in DNA: TGTGCCAGCAGCGCCGAGGGACAGGTAGCCTACGAGCAGTACTTC.

This sequence joins TRBV28 and TRBJ1-2, with 7 bases identical to TRBD1. The V segment lost 10 bases and the J segment 6 bases; nucleotides outside the gene matches: 14. Germline V gene sequence: CDR1 MDHEN, CDR2 SYDVKM. The CDR3 extends over 14 amino acids. CDR3 sequence (DNA): TGTGCCACGCTGCGATCACAGGGGAGAAATGGCTACACCTTC. Translation: CATLRSQGRNGYTF.

The chain carries TRBV11-1 and TRBJ2-1; D possibly matches TRBD1 or TRBD2 (5 bases each). Trimming took off 0 bases at V and 6 bases at J, with 12 bases between the two ends. In germline, CDR1 is SGHAT, CDR2 FQDESV (reference sequence). This CDR3 region has 15 residues. CDR3 residues: CASSLAGQGPNEQFF. Written as DNA, the CDR3 is TGTGCCAGCAGCTTAGCTGGGCAGGGACCCAATGAGCAGTTCTTC.

V usage is TRBV4-1 and J usage is TRBJ1-5, with 8 positions matching TRBD1. This CDR3 comprises 14 residues. The V segment lost 6 bases and the J segment 4 bases; nucleotides outside the gene matches: 5. The germline V gene encodes CDR1 MGHRA and CDR2 YSYEKL. CDR3 coding DNA: TGCGCCAGCAGTTTCGACAGGGGTAATCAGCCCCAGCATTTT. It specifies CASSFDRGNQPQHF.

The genes are TRBV11-1 and TRBJ1-1; the D gene is possibly TRBD1 (5 bases). The V end lost 4 bases, the J end lost 1 base, and 13 bases lay between the germline ends. The germline V gene has CDR1 SGHAT and CDR2 FQDESV (reference sequence). The CDR3 loop spans 15 amino acids. CDR3 protein: CASSSGQMKNTEAFF. DNA for the CDR3: TGTGCCAGCAGCTCGGGGCAGATGAAGAACACTGAAGCTTTCTTT. Drawing the rest from reference TRBV11-1 and TRBJ1-1, the complete variable domain is EAEVAQSPRYKITEKSQAVAFWCDPISGHATLYWYRQILGQGPELLVQFQDESVVDDSQLPKDRFSAERLKGVDSTLKIQPAELGDSAMYLCASSSGQMKNTEAFFGQGTRLTVV.

The chain couples TRBV4-3 to TRBJ1-4; D is possibly TRBD1 (6 bases). This CDR3 spans 18 amino acids. Germline loops: CDR1 LGHNA, CDR2 YSLEER. V gave up 5 bases and J gave up 4 bases, with 23 bases separating them. CDR3 nucleotide sequence: TGCGCCAGCAGCGGTTGGGGAGGGACATACTTCAATAATGAAAAACTGTTTTTT. It encodes CASSGWGGTYFNNEKLFF.